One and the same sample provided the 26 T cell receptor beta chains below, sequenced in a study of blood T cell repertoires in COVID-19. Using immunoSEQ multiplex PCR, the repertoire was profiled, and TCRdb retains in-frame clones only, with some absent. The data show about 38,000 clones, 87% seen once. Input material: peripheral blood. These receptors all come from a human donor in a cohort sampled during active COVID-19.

The chain's CDR3 is CSVEVGLYGYTF. The CDR3 DNA reads TGCAGCGTTGAAGTGGGGCTGTATGGCTACACCTTC. The chain carries TRBV29-1 and TRBJ1-2, with D tentatively TRBD1 (5 bases). The CDR3 is 12 amino acids. The germline V and J ends were trimmed by 1 base and 5 bases, with 8 bases remaining between them. Germline CDR1 is SQVTM and CDR2 is ANQGSEA.

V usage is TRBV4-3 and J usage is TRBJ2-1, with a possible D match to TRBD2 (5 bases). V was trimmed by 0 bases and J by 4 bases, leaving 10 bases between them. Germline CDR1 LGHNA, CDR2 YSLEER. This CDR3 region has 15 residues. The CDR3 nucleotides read TGCGCCAGCAGCCAAGACCAGCGGAAATACAATGAGCAGTTCTTC. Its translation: CASSQDQRKYNEQFF.

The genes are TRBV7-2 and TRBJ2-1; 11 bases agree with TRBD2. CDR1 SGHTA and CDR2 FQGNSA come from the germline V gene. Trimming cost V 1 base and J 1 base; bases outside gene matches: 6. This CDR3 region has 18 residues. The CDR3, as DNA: TGTGCCAGCAGCTTAGGGCTAACTAGCGGGAGATCCTACAATGAGCAGTTCTTC. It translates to CASSLGLTSGRSYNEQFF.

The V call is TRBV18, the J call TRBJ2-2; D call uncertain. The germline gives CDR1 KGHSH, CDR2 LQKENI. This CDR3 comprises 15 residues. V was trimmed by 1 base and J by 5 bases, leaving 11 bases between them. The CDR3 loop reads CASSPLMVETGELFF. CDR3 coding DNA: TGTGCCAGCTCACCACTGATGGTCGAGACCGGGGAGCTGTTTTTT.

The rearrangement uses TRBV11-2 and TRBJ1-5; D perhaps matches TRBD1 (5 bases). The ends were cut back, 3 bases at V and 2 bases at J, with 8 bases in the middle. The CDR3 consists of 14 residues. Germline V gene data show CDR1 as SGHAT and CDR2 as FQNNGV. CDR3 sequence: CASSLAGRNQPQHF. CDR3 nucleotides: TGTGCCAGCAGCTTGGCGGGGCGCAATCAGCCCCAGCATTTT.

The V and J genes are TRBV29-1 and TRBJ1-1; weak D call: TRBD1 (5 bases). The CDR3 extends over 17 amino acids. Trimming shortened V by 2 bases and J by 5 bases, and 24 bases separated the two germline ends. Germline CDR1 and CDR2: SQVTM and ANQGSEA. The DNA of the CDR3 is TGCAGCGTTGAAAACCCCTCGGGGGGGTGGAGAGGAACTGAAGCTTTCTTT. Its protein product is CSVENPSGGWRGTEAFF.

The CDR3 DNA sequence: TGTGCCAGCAGTTTAGACAGGGGGAGCTACACCTTC. Translating it yields CASSLDRGSYTF. The chain joins TRBV6-6 to TRBJ1-2, with 9 bases that match TRBD1. From germline, CDR1 is MNHNY and CDR2 SVGAGI (reference sequence). This CDR3 has 12 residues. The trim removed 4 bases at V and 9 bases at J, leaving 3 bases unmatched.

The CDR3 here is CASSPRETGEQYF. The CDR3 bases are TGTGCCAGCAGCCCCCGCGAAACGGGCGAGCAGTACTTC. The chain joins TRBV9 to TRBJ2-7, with D uncertain. V was clipped by 4 bases and J by 6 bases, with 14 bases between them. The CDR3 runs 13 residues. The germline gives CDR1 SGDLS, CDR2 YYNGEE.

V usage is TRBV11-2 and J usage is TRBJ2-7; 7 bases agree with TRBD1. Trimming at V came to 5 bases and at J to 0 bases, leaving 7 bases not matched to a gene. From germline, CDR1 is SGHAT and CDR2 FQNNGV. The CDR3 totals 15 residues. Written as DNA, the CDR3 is TGTGCCAGCAGCCTGACAGGGCGCCACTCCTACGAGCAGTACTTC. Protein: CASSLTGRHSYEQYF.

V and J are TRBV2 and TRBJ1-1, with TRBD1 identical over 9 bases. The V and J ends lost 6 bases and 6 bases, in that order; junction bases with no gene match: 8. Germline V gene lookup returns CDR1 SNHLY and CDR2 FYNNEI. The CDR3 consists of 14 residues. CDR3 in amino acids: CASRPDRGDPEAFF. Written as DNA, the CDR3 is TGTGCCAGCAGGCCAGACAGGGGGGATCCTGAAGCTTTCTTT.

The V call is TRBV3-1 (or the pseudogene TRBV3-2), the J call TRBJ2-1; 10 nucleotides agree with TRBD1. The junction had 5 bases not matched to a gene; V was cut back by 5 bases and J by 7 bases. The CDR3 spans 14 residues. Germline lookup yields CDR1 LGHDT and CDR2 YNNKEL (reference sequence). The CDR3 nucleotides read TGTGCCAGCAGCTTCGGACAGGGGGGGAATGAGCAGTTCTTC. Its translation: CASSFGQGGNEQFF.

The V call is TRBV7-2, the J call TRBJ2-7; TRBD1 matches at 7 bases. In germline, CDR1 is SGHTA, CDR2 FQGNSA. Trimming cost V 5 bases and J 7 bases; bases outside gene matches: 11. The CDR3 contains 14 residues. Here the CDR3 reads CASSASTGAWEQYF. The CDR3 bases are TGTGCCAGCAGCGCGAGTACAGGGGCGTGGGAGCAGTACTTC.

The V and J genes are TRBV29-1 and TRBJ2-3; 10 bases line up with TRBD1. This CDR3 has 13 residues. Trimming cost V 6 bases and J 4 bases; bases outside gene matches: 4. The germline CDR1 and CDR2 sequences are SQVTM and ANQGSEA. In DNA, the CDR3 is TGCAGCGTCCACGGACAGGGGGCAGATACGCAGTATTTT. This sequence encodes CSVHGQGADTQYF.

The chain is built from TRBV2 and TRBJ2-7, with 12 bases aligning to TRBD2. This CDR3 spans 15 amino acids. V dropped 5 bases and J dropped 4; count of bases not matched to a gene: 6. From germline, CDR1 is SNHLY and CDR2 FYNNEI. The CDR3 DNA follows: TGTGCCAGCAGTAGACTAGCGGGAGAAATTTACGAGCAGTACTTC. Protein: CASSRLAGEIYEQYF.

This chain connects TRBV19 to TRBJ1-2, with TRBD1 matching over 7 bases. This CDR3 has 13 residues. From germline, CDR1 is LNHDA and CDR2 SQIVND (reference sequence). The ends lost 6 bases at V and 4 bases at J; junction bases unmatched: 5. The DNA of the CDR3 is TGTGCCAGTAGGGCCACAGGGGTCTATGGCTACACCTTC. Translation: CASRATGVYGYTF. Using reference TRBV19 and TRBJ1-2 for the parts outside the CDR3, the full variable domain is DGGITQSPKYLFRKEGQNVTLSCEQNLNHDAMYWYRQDPGQGLRLIYYSQIVNDFQKGDIAEGYSVSREKKESFPLTVTSAQKNPTAFYLCASRATGVYGYTFGSGTRLTVV.

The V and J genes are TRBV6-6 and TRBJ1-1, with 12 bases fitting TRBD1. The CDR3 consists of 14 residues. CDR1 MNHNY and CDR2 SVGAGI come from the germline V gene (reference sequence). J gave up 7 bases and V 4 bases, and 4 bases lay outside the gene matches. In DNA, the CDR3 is TGTGCCAGCAGTTGGGACAGGGGGCCCCTTGAAGCTTTCTTT. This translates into CASSWDRGPLEAFF.

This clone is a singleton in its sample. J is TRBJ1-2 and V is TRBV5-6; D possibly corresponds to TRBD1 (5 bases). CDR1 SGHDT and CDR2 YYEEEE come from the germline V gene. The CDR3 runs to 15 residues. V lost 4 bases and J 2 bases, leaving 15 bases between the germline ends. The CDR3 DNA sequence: TGTGCCAGCAGCCGGCGGGACGTTTTAAACTATGGCTACACCTTC. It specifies CASSRRDVLNYGYTF.

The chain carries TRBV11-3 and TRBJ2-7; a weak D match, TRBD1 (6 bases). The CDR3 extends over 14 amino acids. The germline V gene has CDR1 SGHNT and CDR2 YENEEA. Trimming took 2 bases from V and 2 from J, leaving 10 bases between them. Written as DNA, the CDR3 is TGTGCCAGCAGCTTACCGGACAGACCCTACGAGCAGTACTTC. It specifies CASSLPDRPYEQYF.

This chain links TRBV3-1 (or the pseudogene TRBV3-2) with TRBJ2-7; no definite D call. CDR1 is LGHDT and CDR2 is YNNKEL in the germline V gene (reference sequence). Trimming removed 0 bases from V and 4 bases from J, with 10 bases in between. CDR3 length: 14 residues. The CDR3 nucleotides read TGTGCCAGCAGCCAAGAGGCTAGGATGTACGAGCAGTACTTC. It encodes CASSQEARMYEQYF.

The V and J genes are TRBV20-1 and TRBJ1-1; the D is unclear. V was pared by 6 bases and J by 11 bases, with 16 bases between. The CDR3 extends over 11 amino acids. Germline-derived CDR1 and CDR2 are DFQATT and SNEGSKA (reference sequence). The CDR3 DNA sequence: TGCAGTGCAGGGAGGGTCACCGAGGCTTTCTTT. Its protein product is CSAGRVTEAFF.

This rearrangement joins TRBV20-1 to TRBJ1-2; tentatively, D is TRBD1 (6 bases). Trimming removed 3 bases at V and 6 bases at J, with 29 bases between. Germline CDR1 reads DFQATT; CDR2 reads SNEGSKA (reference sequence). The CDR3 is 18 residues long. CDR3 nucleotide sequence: TGCAGTGCTAGTCCTTGGGTCCCAGGGACACATCGATTGGATGGCTACACCTTC. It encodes CSASPWVPGTHRLDGYTF.

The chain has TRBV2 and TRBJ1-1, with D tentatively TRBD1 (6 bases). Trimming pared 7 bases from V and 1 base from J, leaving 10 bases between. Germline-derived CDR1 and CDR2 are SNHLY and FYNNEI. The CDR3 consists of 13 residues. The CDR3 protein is CASILQGNTEAFF. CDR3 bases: TGTGCCAGCATCCTACAGGGGAACACTGAAGCTTTCTTT. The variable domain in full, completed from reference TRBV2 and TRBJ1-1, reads EPEVTQTPSHQVTQMGQEVILRCVPISNHLYFYWYRQILGQKVEFLVSFYNNEISEKSEIFDDQFSVERPDGSNFTLKIRSTKLEDSAMYFCASILQGNTEAFFGQGTRLTVV.

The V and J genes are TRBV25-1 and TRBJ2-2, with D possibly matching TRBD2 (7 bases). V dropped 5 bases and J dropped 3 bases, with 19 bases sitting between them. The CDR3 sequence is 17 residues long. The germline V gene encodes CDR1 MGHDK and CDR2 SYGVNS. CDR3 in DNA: TGTGCCAGCAGTCCCCGCACAGGGAGGGGGGACACCGGGGAGCTGTTTTTT. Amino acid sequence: CASSPRTGRGDTGELFF.

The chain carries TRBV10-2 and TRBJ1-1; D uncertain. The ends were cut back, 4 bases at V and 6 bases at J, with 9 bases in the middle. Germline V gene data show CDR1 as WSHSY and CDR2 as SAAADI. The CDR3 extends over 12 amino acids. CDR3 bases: TGCGCCAGCAGTGGCGGTTCCCCTGAAGCTTTCTTT. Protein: CASSGGSPEAFF.

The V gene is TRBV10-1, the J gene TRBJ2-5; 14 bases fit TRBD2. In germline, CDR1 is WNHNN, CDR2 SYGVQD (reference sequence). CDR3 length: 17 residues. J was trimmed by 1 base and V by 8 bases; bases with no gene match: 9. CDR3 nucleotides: TGCGCCAGCTCCGGGACTAGCGGGGGAGCCCGCCAAGAGACCCAGTACTTC. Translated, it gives CASSGTSGGARQETQYF.

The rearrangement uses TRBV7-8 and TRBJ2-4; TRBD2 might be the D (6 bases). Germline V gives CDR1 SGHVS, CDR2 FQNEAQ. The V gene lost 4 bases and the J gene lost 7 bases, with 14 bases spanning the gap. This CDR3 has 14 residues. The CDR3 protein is CASSSGGPSNIQYF. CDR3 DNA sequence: TGTGCCAGCAGCTCCGGAGGGCCAAGTAACATTCAGTACTTC.